This T cell receptor (beta chain) was recorded in a study of memory CD4+ T cells and cytomegalovirus serostatus. The sort gate was single viable CD3+CD4+CD8-CD45RO+ cells for memory CD4+ T cells. This clone appeared a single time. Data came from immunoSEQ multiplex PCR; TCRdb stores just in-frame clones and leaves some out. The sample has some 47,000 clones, roughly three quarters seen once. The clonotype was recovered from an adult in good health and CMV-seronegative. Sequenced sample: memory CD4+ T cells from blood.

The CDR3 coding sequence is TGTGCCAGCAGAGAAGAGAATCAAGAGACCCAGTACTTC. Its translation is CASREENQETQYF. The chain couples TRBV5-4 to TRBJ2-5, with D uncertain. Trimming took 5 bases from V and 2 from J, leaving 10 bases between them. The CDR3 is made up of 13 amino acids. Germline assignment: CDR1 SGHNT and CDR2 YYREEE (reference sequence).